This TCR beta chain was found in a study of OX40 agonist ivuxolimab in advanced cancers. For the study in its entirety: Ivuxolimab, which targeted the costimulatory receptor OX40 (CD134), was an agonistic, fully human IgG2 monoclonal antibody. Partial responses were achieved by three dose-escalation patients, of whom one had hepatocellular carcinoma and two had cutaneous melanoma. Patients were allowed to have had prior anti-PD-1, anti-PD-L1 or anti-CTLA-4 therapy, and around two fifths of the dose-escalation patients had been treated with checkpoint inhibitors. The paper describes the monotherapy dose-escalation part (N ≈ 52 patients) of the phase I trial of ivuxolimab. The point of sequencing TCRbeta in the periphery was to test whether ivuxolimab changed TCR sequence diversity and drove clonal T-cell expansion. In the dose-escalation cohort, roughly 80% of patients were male, and the mean age was around 60 years, with a range of roughly 23 to 85. Of the roughly 51 patients in dose escalation, about 20 had hepatocellular carcinoma, about 15 had melanoma, 9 had renal cell carcinoma and 9 had head and neck cancer. Intravenous ivuxolimab was administered to patients every 2 weeks at six dose levels: 0.01, 0.1, 0.3, 1.5, 3 and 10 mg/kg.

In regard to this clone: What this receptor recognizes is not known. No per-base quality is available; no much larger clone lies one base away.

The paper's findings and limits, for the study overall: On average, CD8+ T cells showed more expanded clones than CD4+ T cells after ivuxolimab. Low levels of normalized T-cell clonal expansion were also seen in some patients who did not respond. At doses of 0.1 to 3.0 mg/kg, clonal expansion of both CD4+ and CD8+ blood T cells was observed from baseline to week 6. The antigen specificity of the peripheral T cells that underwent clonal expansion was not determined. In the 0.1-3.0 mg/kg groups, partial responders had among the lowest normalized peripheral clonal expansion, particularly in CD8+ T cells.

Patients with a history of autoimmune disease or receiving systemic immunosuppression were excluded from the trial. Peripheral blood for TCR sequencing was collected from all dose cohorts at baseline, on cycle 4 day 1, and on cycle 7 day 1. The samples were drawn from a first-in-human, open-label, multicenter phase I dose-escalation trial of ivuxolimab. Adults with locally advanced or metastatic melanoma, renal cell, hepatocellular, or head and neck squamous cell carcinoma were enrolled in the trial. Before TCR sequencing, CD4+ and CD8+ T cells were separately sorted from peripheral blood. For sequencing of the TCRbeta CDR3 region, genomic DNA was extracted from the sorted cells. The immunoSEQ Assay was used for sequencing of TCRbeta CDR3 regions. Drawn from immuneACCESS, this table holds only the in-frame rearrangements with V and J called that TCRdb kept. Clones are partly lost; checked studies trace under half to an unresolved V gene and leave the rest unexplained. The sample data list tens of thousands of clones, and about 79% of these were observed just once. The ten largest clones represent roughly 15% of the sample.

V drops 5 bases and J drops 5 bases, leaving 19 bases in between. The CDR3 measures 15 amino acids from cysteine to phenylalanine. The CDR3 DNA has 45 bases and is translated from base 1. Taken from the germline V gene (reference sequence), the CDR1 and CDR2 loops are SGHNT and YYREEE. The clonotype comes from an adult with an advanced solid tumor such as melanoma, head and neck, liver or kidney cancer. The sequencing used CD4+ or CD8+ T cells sorted from blood, collected in a trial of the OX40 agonist ivuxolimab. In this chain, TRBV5-4 is recombined with TRBJ2-5; the D gene is perhaps TRBD1, on 6 matching bases. The base sequence is TGTGCCAGCAGTCGGCTGGACAGACCCCTTGAGACCCAGTACTTC. Its protein is CASSRLDRPLETQYF. Here the CDR3 is joined to the reference TRBV5-4 and TRBJ2-5 genes, and the full variable domain is: ETGVTQSPTHLIKTRGQQVTLRCSSQSGHNTVSWYQQALGQGPQFIFQYYREEENGRGNFPPRFSGLQFPNYSSELNVNALELDDSALYLCASSRLDRPLETQYFGPGTRLLVL.